This T cell receptor (beta chain) was documented in a study of blood T cell repertoires in COVID-19. Background on the study: The cDNA or gDNA used as material had been derived from T cells, B-cell-depleted T cells, or PBMCs.

Clones were sequenced by immunoSEQ multiplex PCR, and TCRdb holds only the in-frame ones, with some missing. The sample lists approximately 210,000 clones; roughly 84% were seen once. The CDR3 contains 14 residues. V was trimmed by 0 bases and J by 8 bases, leaving 14 bases between them. CDR1 SGHRS and CDR2 YFSETQ come from the germline V gene. This clone was observed a few times. Sequenced material: peripheral blood. The chain recombines TRBV5-1 with TRBJ2-5; D possibly corresponds to TRBD1 (5 bases). This clonotype was sampled from a human donor in a cohort sampled during active COVID-19. CDR3 amino acids: CASSLAVQVSTQYF. The CDR3 DNA is TGCGCCAGCAGCTTGGCGGTACAGGTATCAACCCAGTACTTC.